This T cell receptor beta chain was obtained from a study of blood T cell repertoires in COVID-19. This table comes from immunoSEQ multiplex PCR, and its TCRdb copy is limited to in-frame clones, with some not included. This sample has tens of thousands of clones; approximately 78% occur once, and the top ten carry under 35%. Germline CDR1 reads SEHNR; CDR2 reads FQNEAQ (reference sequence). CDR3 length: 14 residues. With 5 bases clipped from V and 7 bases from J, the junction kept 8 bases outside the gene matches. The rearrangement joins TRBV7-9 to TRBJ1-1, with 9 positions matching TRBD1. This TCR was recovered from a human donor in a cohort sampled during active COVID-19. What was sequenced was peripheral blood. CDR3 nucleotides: TGTGCCAGCAGCCACCGGGACAGGGAGGATGAAGCTTTCTTT. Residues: CASSHRDREDEAFF.